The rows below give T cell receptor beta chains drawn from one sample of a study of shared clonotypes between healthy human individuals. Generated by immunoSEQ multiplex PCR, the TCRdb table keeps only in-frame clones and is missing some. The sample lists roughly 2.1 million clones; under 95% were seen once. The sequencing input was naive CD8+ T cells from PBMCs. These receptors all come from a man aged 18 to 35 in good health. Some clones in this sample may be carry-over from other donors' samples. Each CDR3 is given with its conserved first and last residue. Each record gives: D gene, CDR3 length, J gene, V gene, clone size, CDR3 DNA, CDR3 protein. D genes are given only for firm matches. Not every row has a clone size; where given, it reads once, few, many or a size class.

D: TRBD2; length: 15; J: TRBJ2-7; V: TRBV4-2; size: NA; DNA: TGTGCCAGCAGCCAGGGGGCGGGAGGCGCCTACGAGCAGTACTTC; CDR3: CASSQGAGGAYEQYF
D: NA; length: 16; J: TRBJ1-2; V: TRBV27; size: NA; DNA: TGTGCCAGCAGTTTATCTGGGGACCCCACCGGGAATGGCTACACCTTC; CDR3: CASSLSGDPTGNGYTF
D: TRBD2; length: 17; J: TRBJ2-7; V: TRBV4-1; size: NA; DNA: TGCGCCAGCAGCCAATCAATGGGGGCTAGCGGGAGCTACGAGCAGTACTTC; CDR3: CASSQSMGASGSYEQYF
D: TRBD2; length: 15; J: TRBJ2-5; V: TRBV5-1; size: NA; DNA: TGCGCCAGCAGCTCCCTTCCACTAGCGGAAGAGACCCAGTACTTC; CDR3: CASSSLPLAEETQYF
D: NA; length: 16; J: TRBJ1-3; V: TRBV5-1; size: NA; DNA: TGCGCCAGCAGCTTGGGCCCCGGACAGCCACGAAACACCATATATTTT; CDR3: CASSLGPGQPRNTIYF
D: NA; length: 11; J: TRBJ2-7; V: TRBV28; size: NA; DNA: TGTGCCAGCAGTTCCCTGGGCGAGCAGTACTTC; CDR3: CASSSLGEQYF
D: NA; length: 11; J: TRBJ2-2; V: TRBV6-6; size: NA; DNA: TGTGCCAGCAGCGATACCGGGGAGCTGTTTTTT; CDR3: CASSDTGELFF
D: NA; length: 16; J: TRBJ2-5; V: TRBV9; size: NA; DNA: TGTGCCAGCAGCTTCCCCTCCGACGGATCTCAAGAGACCCAGTACTTC; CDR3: CASSFPSDGSQETQYF
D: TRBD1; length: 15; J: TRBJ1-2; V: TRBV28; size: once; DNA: TGTGCCAGCAGTTTCATACTTCAGGGGGCCGGCGGCTACACCTTC; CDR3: CASSFILQGAGGYTF
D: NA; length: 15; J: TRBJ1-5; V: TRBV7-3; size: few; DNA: TGTGCCAGCAGCTTAGGTGGAAACTCCCATCAGCCCCAGCATTTT; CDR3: CASSLGGNSHQPQHF
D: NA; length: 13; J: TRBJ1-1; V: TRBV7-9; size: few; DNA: TGTGCCAGCAGCTCTACACTGAACACTGAAGCTTTCTTT; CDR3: CASSSTLNTEAFF
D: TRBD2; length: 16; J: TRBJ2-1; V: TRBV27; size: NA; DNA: TGTGCCAGCAGTCCCAAGATAGCGGGAGGGTACAATGAGCAGTTCTTC; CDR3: CASSPKIAGGYNEQFF
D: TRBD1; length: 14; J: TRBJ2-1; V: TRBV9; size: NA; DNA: TGTGCCAGCAGCGACGGGACAGACTACAATGAGCAGTTCTTC; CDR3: CASSDGTDYNEQFF
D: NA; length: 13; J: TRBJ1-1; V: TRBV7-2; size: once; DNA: TGTGCCAGCGGGCCCGAAGGGGGGGCTGAAGCTTTCTTT; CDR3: CASGPEGGAEAFF
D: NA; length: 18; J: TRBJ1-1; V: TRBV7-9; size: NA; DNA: TGTGCCAGCAGCGCAGGCCCGGGGATAACAGAGTTGAACACTGAAGCTTTCTTT; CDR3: CASSAGPGITELNTEAFF
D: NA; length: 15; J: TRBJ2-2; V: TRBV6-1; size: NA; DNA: TGTGCCAGCAGTGAACTGGGGGGCGTCGCCGGGGAGCTGTTTTTT; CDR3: CASSELGGVAGELFF
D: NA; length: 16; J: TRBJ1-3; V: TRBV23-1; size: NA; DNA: TGCGCCAGCAGTATCCGGGACATATTCTCTGGAAACACCATATATTTT; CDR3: CASSIRDIFSGNTIYF
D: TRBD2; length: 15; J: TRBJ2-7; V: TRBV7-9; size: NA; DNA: TGTGCCAGCAGCCCCCGCACTAGCGGGCCCTACGAGCAGTACTTC; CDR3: CASSPRTSGPYEQYF
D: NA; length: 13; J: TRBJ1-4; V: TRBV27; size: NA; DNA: TGTGCCAGCAGTGCCGCCCGGTCTGAAAAACTGTTTTTT; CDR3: CASSAARSEKLFF
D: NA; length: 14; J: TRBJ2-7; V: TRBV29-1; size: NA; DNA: TGCAGCGGGTGGGCATGGACTCCCTTCTACGAGCAGTACTTC; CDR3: CSGWAWTPFYEQYF
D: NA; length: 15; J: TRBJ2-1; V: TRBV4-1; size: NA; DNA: TGCGCCAGCAGCTACGACAGCCCAGCAAGGAATGAGCAGTTCTTC; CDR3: CASSYDSPARNEQFF
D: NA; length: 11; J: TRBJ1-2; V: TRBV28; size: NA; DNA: TGTGCCAGCAGTCGGGGGGATGGCTACACCTTC; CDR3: CASSRGDGYTF
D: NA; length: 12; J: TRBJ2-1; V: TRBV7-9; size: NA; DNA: TGTGCCAGCAGCTTTTCCGGGAATGAGCAGTTCTTC; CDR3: CASSFSGNEQFF
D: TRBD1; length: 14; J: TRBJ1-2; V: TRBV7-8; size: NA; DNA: TGTGCCAGCAGCTTAGGACAGGGCTTCTATGGCTACACCTTC; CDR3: CASSLGQGFYGYTF
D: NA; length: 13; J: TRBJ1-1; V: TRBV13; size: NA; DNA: TGTGCCAGCAGCTATGGCGCGAACACTGAAGCTTTCTTT; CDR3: CASSYGANTEAFF
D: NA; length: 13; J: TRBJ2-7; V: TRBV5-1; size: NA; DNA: TGCGCCAGCAGCGGAGGGACAGTTTACGAGCAGTACTTC; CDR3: CASSGGTVYEQYF
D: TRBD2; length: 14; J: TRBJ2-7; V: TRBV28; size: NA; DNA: TGTGCCAGCTCGGGACTAGCGGGAGGCTACGAGCAGTACTTC; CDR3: CASSGLAGGYEQYF
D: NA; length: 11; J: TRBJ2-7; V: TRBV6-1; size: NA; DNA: TGTGCCACCTTATCCGGGGACGAGCAGTACTTC; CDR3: CATLSGDEQYF
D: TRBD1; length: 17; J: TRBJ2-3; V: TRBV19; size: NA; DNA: TGTGCCAGTAGAAGATCCCGGGACAGGGGGCCGGTAGATACGCAGTATTTT; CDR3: CASRRSRDRGPVDTQYF
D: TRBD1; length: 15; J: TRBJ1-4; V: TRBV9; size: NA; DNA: TGTGCCAGCGCGGGGCCCGGGACAGGGCATGAAAAACTGTTTTTT; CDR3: CASAGPGTGHEKLFF
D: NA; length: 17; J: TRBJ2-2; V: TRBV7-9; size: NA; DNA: TGTGCCAGCAGCGGCGCGACGGCACACGCGAACACCGGGGAGCTGTTTTTT; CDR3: CASSGATAHANTGELFF
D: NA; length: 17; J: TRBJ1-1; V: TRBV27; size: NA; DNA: TGTGCCAGCATCCCACGGCGGGGGGCTGTAGAGAACACTGAAGCTTTCTTT; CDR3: CASIPRRGAVENTEAFF
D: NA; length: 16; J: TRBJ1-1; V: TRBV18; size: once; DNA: TGTGCCAGCTCACCGGACAACAGGGTGAGGGTCACTGAAGCTTTCTTT; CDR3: CASSPDNRVRVTEAFF
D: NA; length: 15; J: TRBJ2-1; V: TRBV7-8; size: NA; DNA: TGTGCCAGCAGCTTAGAGGCAGGTTACTACAATGAGCAGTTCTTC; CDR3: CASSLEAGYYNEQFF
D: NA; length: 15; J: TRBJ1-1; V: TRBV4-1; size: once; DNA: TGCGCCAGCAGCCAAGAGAGGACTGTGAACACTGAAGCTTTCTTT; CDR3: CASSQERTVNTEAFF
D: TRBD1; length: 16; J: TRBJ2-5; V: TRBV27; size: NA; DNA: TGTGCCAGCAGTTTTCCGAGCGACAGGGTCAGAGAGACCCAGTACTTC; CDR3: CASSFPSDRVRETQYF
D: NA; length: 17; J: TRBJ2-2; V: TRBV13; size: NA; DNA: TGTGCCAGCAGCTTAGGCTGGGCGGGGGCCTCAAGTGGGGAGCTGTTTTTT; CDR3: CASSLGWAGASSGELFF
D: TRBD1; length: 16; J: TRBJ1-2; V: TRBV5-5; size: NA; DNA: TGTGCCAGCAGCAGCACCGGGACAGGGGTAGGCTATGGCTACACCTTC; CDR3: CASSSTGTGVGYGYTF
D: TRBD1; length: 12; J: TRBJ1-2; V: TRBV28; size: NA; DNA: TGTGCCTCAAAACGGACAGGGGAAGGCTACACCTTC; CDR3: CASKRTGEGYTF
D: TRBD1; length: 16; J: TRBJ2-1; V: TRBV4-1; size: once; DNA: TGCGCCAGCAGCCAAGGGGACAGGGTGCCCTACAATGAGCAGTTCTTC; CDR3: CASSQGDRVPYNEQFF
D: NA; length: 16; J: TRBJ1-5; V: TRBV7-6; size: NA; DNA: TGTGCCAGCAGCTCTCTGGGAGGGCAATTCAATCAGCCCCAGCATTTT; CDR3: CASSSLGGQFNQPQHF
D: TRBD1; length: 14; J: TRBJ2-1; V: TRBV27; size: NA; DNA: TGTGCCAGCAGCCAGGGACAGGCGAACGATGAGCAGTTCTTC; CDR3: CASSQGQANDEQFF
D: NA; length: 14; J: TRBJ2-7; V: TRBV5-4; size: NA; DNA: TGTGCCAGCAGCTTGGACAGTGTTCCCTACGAGCAGTACTTC; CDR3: CASSLDSVPYEQYF
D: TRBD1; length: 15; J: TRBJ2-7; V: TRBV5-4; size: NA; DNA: TGTGCCAGCAGCCGAGACAGGGACCCCTACTACGAGCAGTACTTC; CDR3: CASSRDRDPYYEQYF
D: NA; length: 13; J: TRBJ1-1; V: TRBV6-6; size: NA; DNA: TGTGCCAGCAGTTACGGGGATGCCACTGAAGCTTTCTTT; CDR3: CASSYGDATEAFF
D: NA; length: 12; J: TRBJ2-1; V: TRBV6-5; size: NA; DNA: TGTGCCAGCAGTTGGGTACTGGGGGAGCAGTTCTTC; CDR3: CASSWVLGEQFF